The 19 T cell receptor beta chains in this list originate from one sample, sequenced in a study of beta chain features in type 1 diabetes. Every isolated RNA sample was fully reverse transcribed, so sequencing captured expressed TCRB transcripts. The assay was immunoSEQ multiplex PCR, and TCRdb's table has in-frame clones only and misses some. Of hundreds of thousands of clones listed, around a sixth are singletons. Sequences were obtained from naive CD4+ T cells from blood. Every receptor here comes from a woman aged 18-35 years in good health.

V is TRBV5-4 and J is TRBJ2-7, with 7 bases aligning to TRBD1. Germline values: CDR1 SGHNT, CDR2 YYREEE (reference sequence). Germline trimming cut 2 bases from V and 5 bases from J; bases unmatched to any gene: 4. The CDR3 is 13 residues long. The CDR3 loop reads CASSFDRADEQYF. Here the CDR3 DNA reads TGTGCCAGCAGCTTTGACAGGGCCGACGAGCAGTACTTC. Together with reference TRBV5-4 and TRBJ2-7, the CDR3 gives the full variable domain: ETGVTQSPTHLIKTRGQQVTLRCSSQSGHNTVSWYQQALGQGPQFIFQYYREEENGRGNFPPRFSGLQFPNYSSELNVNALELDDSALYLCASSFDRADEQYFGPGTRLTVT.

This chain connects TRBV29-1 to TRBJ1-1, with TRBD1 as a possible D gene (6 bases). Trimming stripped 4 bases from V and 0 bases from J, with 9 bases between. The CDR3 is 13 residues long. Germline CDR1 SQVTM, CDR2 ANQGSEA. The CDR3 region is CSVAGVLNTEAFF. In DNA, the CDR3 is TGCAGCGTTGCAGGGGTCCTGAACACTGAAGCTTTCTTT.

As to this clone: Other DNA sequences in this sample translate to the same CDR3. The chain is built from TRBV5-1 and TRBJ2-1, with D hard to call. The CDR3 runs 14 residues. V shed 0 bases and J shed 0 bases, with 4 bases lying between them. Germline values: CDR1 SGHRS, CDR2 YFSETQ. The DNA for the CDR3 is TGCGCCAGCAGCTTGGGGAGCTCCTACAATGAGCAGTTCTTC. This translates into CASSLGSSYNEQFF.

Comments on this clone: The same CDR3 can be traced to other DNA sequences in this sample. The V and J genes are TRBV28 and TRBJ2-3; 11 positions agree with TRBD2. CDR1 is MDHEN, CDR2 SYDVKM, per germline. This CDR3 has 16 residues. Trimming at V came to 4 bases and at J to 3 bases, leaving 6 bases not matched to a gene. The CDR3 here is CASSSPTSGSTDTQYF. CDR3 in DNA: TGTGCCAGCAGTTCCCCTACTAGCGGGAGTACAGATACGCAGTATTTT.

The chain carries TRBV6-5 and TRBJ2-3; a weak D match, TRBD2 (5 bases). Trimming shortened V by 7 bases and J by 0 bases, and 14 bases separated the two germline ends. Germline loops: CDR1 MNHEY, CDR2 SVGAGI. The CDR3 consists of 15 residues. In nucleotides, the CDR3 is TGTGCCAGCACGCCCAGGTGGAGGAGCACAGATACGCAGTATTTT. It encodes CASTPRWRSTDTQYF.

This clone turned up a few times. This chain connects TRBV19 to TRBJ1-1; 7 bases are shared with TRBD1. The CDR3 contains 11 residues. Germline CDR1 and CDR2: LNHDA and SQIVND (reference sequence). V gave up 8 bases and J gave up 10 bases; unmatched junction bases: 7. CDR3 sequence (DNA): TGTGCCAGTTGGCAGGGGGAGAGAGCTTTCTTT. Amino acid sequence: CASWQGERAFF.

This clone has only a few counts. The V call is TRBV10-3, the J call TRBJ2-2, with 8 positions matching TRBD1. J gave up 6 bases and V 9 bases, and 9 bases lay outside the gene matches. Looked up from germline, CDR1 is ENHRY and CDR2 is SYGVKD. This CDR3 is built from 14 residues. The chain's CDR3 is CAITGTGIPGELFF. In DNA form, the CDR3 reads TGTGCCATTACCGGGACAGGAATCCCCGGGGAGCTGTTTTTT.

The rearrangement links TRBV9 to TRBJ2-7; no definite D call. V gave up 3 bases and J gave up 5 bases, with 6 bases separating them. CDR3 length: 11 amino acids. CDR1 is SGDLS, CDR2 YYNGEE, per germline. Written as DNA, the CDR3 is TGTGCCAGCAGCGCGCTAAACGAGCAGTACTTC. It yields the protein CASSALNEQYF.

This clone was counted between two and nine times. The V call is TRBV4-3, the J call TRBJ2-7; D possibly matches TRBD1 or TRBD2 (6 bases each). Trimming took off 3 bases at V and 3 bases at J, with 15 bases between the two ends. The CDR3 length is 15 residues. CDR1 LGHNA and CDR2 YSLEER come from the germline V gene. This chain's CDR3 is CASSQRGAGGYEQYF. For the CDR3, the DNA is TGCGCCAGCAGCCAGAGGGGGGCCGGGGGCTACGAGCAGTACTTC.

In its sample, this clone was seen a few times. The genes are TRBV6-5 and TRBJ2-1; unclear D gene. Germline CDR1 reads MNHEY; CDR2 reads SVGAGI. The V and J ends lost 6 bases and 9 bases respectively, with 12 bases between them. The CDR3 contains 12 residues. CDR3: CASSLQWGEQFF. The CDR3 DNA is TGTGCCAGCAGCCTCCAGTGGGGTGAGCAGTTCTTC.

The V gene is TRBV6-6, the J gene TRBJ1-2, with D maybe TRBD1 (6 bases). The V end lost 11 bases, the J end lost 4 bases, and 20 bases lay between the germline ends. This CDR3 spans 14 amino acids. From germline, CDR1 is MNHNY and CDR2 SVGAGI (reference sequence). CDR3 in amino acids: CAGRGGLKGYGYTF. Written as DNA, the CDR3 is TGTGCCGGAAGGGGGGGATTAAAAGGCTATGGCTACACCTTC.

In this sample, this clone turned up a few times. The rearrangement uses TRBV29-1 and TRBJ2-3, with TRBD2 matching over 8 bases. V was pared by 7 bases and J by 3 bases, with 3 bases of the junction left unmatched. Germline V gene sequence: CDR1 SQVTM, CDR2 ANQGSEA. This CDR3 has 12 amino acids. CDR3 sequence: CSAQRGTDTQYF. The CDR3 DNA sequence: TGCAGCGCCCAGCGGGGGACAGATACGCAGTATTTT.

The chain carries TRBV7-9 and TRBJ1-2; D is unclear. Looked up from germline, CDR1 is SEHNR and CDR2 is FQNEAQ (reference sequence). Trimming left V 5 bases short and J 3 bases short, with 7 bases between. CDR3 length: 12 residues. This CDR3 is CASSPTDYGYTF. In nucleotides, the CDR3 is TGTGCCAGCAGCCCAACGGACTATGGCTACACCTTC.

This chain joins TRBV29-1 and TRBJ1-3, with TRBD1 matching over 7 bases. From germline, CDR1 is SQVTM and CDR2 ANQGSEA. Trimming removed 2 bases from V and 3 bases from J; junction bases left unmatched: 7. The CDR3 length is 15 residues. The CDR3 nucleotides read TGCAGCGTTGAACGGCAGGGGGTCCATGGAAACACCATATATTTT. As protein: CSVERQGVHGNTIYF.

This clone has just a few counts. V gene TRBV18 combines with J gene TRBJ2-1; TRBD2 might be the D (6 bases). The V and J ends lost 3 bases and 5 bases respectively, with 14 bases between them. The germline V gene has CDR1 KGHSH and CDR2 LQKENI. This CDR3 is 15 amino acids long. The CDR3 sequence is CASSPGSKINNEQFF. CDR3 DNA: TGTGCCAGCTCACCCGGGAGTAAGATAAACAATGAGCAGTTCTTC. Filled out from reference TRBV18 and TRBJ2-1, the complete variable domain reads NAGVMQNPRHLVRRRGQEARLRCSPMKGHSHVYWYRQLPEEGLKFMVYLQKENIIDESGMPKERFSAEFPKEGPSILRIQQVVRGDSAAYFCASSPGSKINNEQFFGPGTRLTVL.

This clone has just a few counts. Other DNA sequences in the sample encode the same CDR3. The V and J genes are TRBV6-6 and TRBJ1-4; D remains unclear. The CDR3 runs to 14 residues. The V and J ends lost 6 bases and 0 bases respectively, with 8 bases between them. Germline values: CDR1 MNHNY, CDR2 SVGAGI (reference sequence). The CDR3 sequence is CASRPGATNEKLFF. In nucleotides, the CDR3 is TGTGCCAGCAGACCGGGTGCAACTAATGAAAAACTGTTTTTT.

This clone was observed a few times. V and J are TRBV2 and TRBJ1-2; D possibly corresponds to TRBD1 (5 bases). The CDR3 runs 13 residues. V gave up 10 bases and J gave up 4 bases, with 16 bases separating them. Germline V gene data show CDR1 as SNHLY and CDR2 as FYNNEI. The CDR3, as DNA: TGTGCCATCTCGGACTCCGGGGCCTATGGCTACACCTTC. It is translated as CAISDSGAYGYTF. The full variable domain, rest sourced from reference TRBV2 and TRBJ1-2, is EPEVTQTPSHQVTQMGQEVILRCVPISNHLYFYWYRQILGQKVEFLVSFYNNEISEKSEIFDDQFSVERPDGSNFTLKIRSTKLEDSAMYFCAISDSGAYGYTFGSGTRLTVV.

This chain links TRBV2 with TRBJ2-1; 11 bases are a match to TRBD2. Losses at the gene ends were 7 bases for V and 5 bases for J; bases not matched to a gene: 4. CDR3 length: 14 amino acids. CDR1 and CDR2 from the germline V gene are SNHLY and FYNNEI. The CDR3 here is CASIASGRHNEQFF. DNA for the CDR3: TGTGCCAGCATCGCTAGCGGGAGGCACAATGAGCAGTTCTTC.

This clone came up a few times. The chain has TRBV28 and TRBJ2-1; D is perhaps TRBD1 (5 bases). The CDR3 is 15 amino acids. V was clipped by 3 bases and J by 5 bases, with 14 bases between them. Germline CDR1 reads MDHEN; CDR2 reads SYDVKM. CDR3 DNA: TGTGCCAGCAGTTTTTATGGGGCTATGAACAATGAGCAGTTCTTC. Residues: CASSFYGAMNNEQFF.